The 24 T cell receptor beta chains below come from one sample, sequenced in a study of CD8 T cells in ankylosing spondylitis. From the 5' RACE reads, TCRdb called clonotypes with MiXCR, one entry per CDR3 protein. Among roughly 39,000 distinct CDR3 sequences listed, roughly 2.6% were seen once. The sample consisted of blood, either unsorted or a sorted T cell fraction (not recorded which). These receptors all come from a male donor with ankylosing spondylitis or in good health (not recorded which).

This clonotype has a count of ten or more. The gene calls are TRBV9 and TRBJ1-1; the match to TRBD1 covers 7 bases. V was clipped by 3 bases and J by 5 bases; unmatched bases: 7. Germline V gives CDR1 SGDLS, CDR2 YYNGEE. The CDR3 runs to 14 residues. The CDR3 is CASSAEGGWTEAFF. The CDR3 nucleotides read TGTGCCAGCAGCGCGGAAGGGGGCTGGACTGAAGCTTTCTTT.

In its sample, this clonotype was seen many times. The CDR3, as DNA: TGTGCCAGCAGCACCAGACTACTGTTAGGGGAGCTGTTTTTT. It specifies CASSTRLLLGELFF. This sequence joins TRBV9 and TRBJ2-2, with a weak D call TRBD2 (5 bases). The length of the CDR3 is 14 residues. Per the germline V gene, CDR1 is SGDLS and CDR2 is YYNGEE. V lost 4 bases and J lost 8, with 15 bases in between. Combining the CDR3 with reference TRBV9 and TRBJ2-2 gives the whole variable domain DSGVTQTPKHLITATGQRVTLRCSPRSGDLSVYWYQQSLDQGLQFLIQYYNGEERAKGNILERFSAQQFPDLHSELNLSSLELGDSALYFCASSTRLLLGELFFGEGSRLTVL.

This clonotype was counted many times. This sequence joins TRBV9 and TRBJ2-3; 8 bases line up with TRBD1. Germline CDR1 SGDLS, CDR2 YYNGEE. The CDR3 spans 17 residues. Trimming removed 0 bases from V and 2 bases from J; junction bases left unmatched: 8. The CDR3 nucleotides read TGTGCCAGCAGCGTAGAGGGTCAGGGGGCGGCCACAGATACGCAGTATTTT. Translation: CASSVEGQGAATDTQYF.

This clonotype came up many times. The rearrangement links TRBV9 to TRBJ2-7; 9 bases line up with TRBD1. This CDR3 has 17 amino acids. Germline-derived CDR1 and CDR2 are SGDLS and YYNGEE. Unmatched junction bases numbered 12, after V lost 2 bases and J lost 3 bases. In DNA form, the CDR3 reads TGTGCCAGCAGCGTGGGACAGGGCTACATCCCACTCTACGAGCAGTACTTC. Amino acid sequence: CASSVGQGYIPLYEQYF.

This clonotype came up many times. The chain is built from TRBV9 and TRBJ2-3; the match to TRBD2 covers 7 bases. The V and J ends lost 3 bases and 0 bases, in that order; junction bases with no gene match: 4. The CDR3 is made up of 15 amino acids. Germline V gives CDR1 SGDLS, CDR2 YYNGEE. The CDR3 is CASSGVGGSTDTQYF. CDR3 coding DNA: TGTGCCAGCAGCGGTGTGGGGGGGAGCACAGATACGCAGTATTTT. Full variable domain (outside the CDR3, taken from reference TRBV9 and TRBJ2-3): DSGVTQTPKHLITATGQRVTLRCSPRSGDLSVYWYQQSLDQGLQFLIQYYNGEERAKGNILERFSAQQFPDLHSELNLSSLELGDSALYFCASSGVGGSTDTQYFGPGTRLTVL.

This clonotype was seen at least ten times. The chain joins TRBV9 to TRBJ2-3; 12 positions match TRBD2. CDR1 is SGDLS and CDR2 is YYNGEE in the germline V gene. Trimming took 3 bases from V and 6 from J; bases not matched to a gene: 5. The CDR3 is 15 amino acids. The chain's CDR3 is CASSARLAGADTQYF. CDR3 nucleotides: TGTGCCAGCAGCGCCCGACTAGCGGGAGCGGATACGCAGTATTTT. The full variable domain, its missing parts supplied by reference TRBV9 and TRBJ2-3, is DSGVTQTPKHLITATGQRVTLRCSPRSGDLSVYWYQQSLDQGLQFLIQYYNGEERAKGNILERFSAQQFPDLHSELNLSSLELGDSALYFCASSARLAGADTQYFGPGTRLTVL.

This clonotype was observed many times. The J gene is TRBJ2-7, the V gene TRBV9; D may match TRBD1 or TRBD2 (6 bases each). Germline V lookup: CDR1 SGDLS, CDR2 YYNGEE. This CDR3 comprises 14 residues. Trimming took off 1 base at V and 4 bases at J, with 12 bases between the two ends. CDR3 region: CASSVYGGGYEQYF. The CDR3 DNA reads TGTGCCAGCAGCGTATACGGGGGCGGGTACGAGCAGTACTTC.

This clonotype was seen many times. The chain combines TRBV9 with TRBJ2-7; 7 bases agree with TRBD2. Germline CDR1 SGDLS, CDR2 YYNGEE. V gave up 0 bases and J gave up 5 bases; unmatched junction bases: 11. The CDR3 totals 16 residues. CDR3 bases: TGTGCCAGCAGCGTAGTCGATATTGGGGGGGACCACGAGCAGTACTTC. Translating gives CASSVVDIGGDHEQYF. Full variable domain (outside the CDR3, taken from reference TRBV9 and TRBJ2-7): DSGVTQTPKHLITATGQRVTLRCSPRSGDLSVYWYQQSLDQGLQFLIQYYNGEERAKGNILERFSAQQFPDLHSELNLSSLELGDSALYFCASSVVDIGGDHEQYFGPGTRLTVT.

This clonotype was counted ten times or more. The J gene is TRBJ2-3, the V gene TRBV9; D perhaps matches TRBD2 (5 bases). The V and J ends lost 0 bases and 0 bases respectively, with 11 bases between them. This CDR3 region has 16 residues. In germline, CDR1 is SGDLS, CDR2 YYNGEE. CDR3 in DNA: TGTGCCAGCAGCGTAGCAGCGGTCCCTAGCACAGATACGCAGTATTTT. Protein: CASSVAAVPSTDTQYF.

This clonotype rates as medium-sized. The chain couples TRBV9 to TRBJ2-3; 12 nucleotides align to TRBD2. The CDR3 consists of 15 residues. Germline loops: CDR1 SGDLS, CDR2 YYNGEE. V gave up 2 bases and J gave up 3 bases; unmatched junction bases: 1. The CDR3 DNA is TGTGCCAGCAGCGTCGGGACTAGCGGGACAGATACGCAGTATTTT. Residues: CASSVGTSGTDTQYF.

This clonotype was counted ten times or more. V and J are TRBV9 and TRBJ2-6, with 9 bases that match TRBD1. CDR1 is SGDLS and CDR2 is YYNGEE in the germline V gene. The CDR3 has 18 amino acids. V lost 3 bases, J lost 0 bases, and 7 bases stayed unmatched. Here the CDR3 reads CASSARDRVNSGANVLTF. CDR3 DNA sequence: TGTGCCAGCAGCGCCCGGGACAGGGTGAACTCTGGGGCCAACGTCCTGACTTTC. Full variable domain (missing parts from reference TRBV9 and TRBJ2-6): DSGVTQTPKHLITATGQRVTLRCSPRSGDLSVYWYQQSLDQGLQFLIQYYNGEERAKGNILERFSAQQFPDLHSELNLSSLELGDSALYFCASSARDRVNSGANVLTFGAGSRLTVL.

This clonotype turned up a few times. The chain recombines TRBV9 with TRBJ2-3, with D possibly being TRBD1 or TRBD2 (7 bases each). The CDR3 loop spans 16 amino acids. The V end was cut by 0 bases, the J end by 4 bases, with 15 bases between. Germline CDR1 reads SGDLS; CDR2 reads YYNGEE. The CDR3 protein is CASSVASRGRADTQYF. DNA for the CDR3: TGTGCCAGCAGCGTAGCTTCCAGGGGGAGGGCAGATACGCAGTATTTT. Full variable domain (remainder filled in from reference TRBV9 and TRBJ2-3): DSGVTQTPKHLITATGQRVTLRCSPRSGDLSVYWYQQSLDQGLQFLIQYYNGEERAKGNILERFSAQQFPDLHSELNLSSLELGDSALYFCASSVASRGRADTQYFGPGTRLTVL.

The chain carries TRBV9 and TRBJ2-2, with 7 bases lining up with TRBD1. The CDR3 is 14 amino acids. V gave up 9 bases and J gave up 7 bases; unmatched junction bases: 12. Looked up from germline, CDR1 is SGDLS and CDR2 is YYNGEE. CDR3 nucleotides: TGTGCCAACAAGAGGGGGCTGGGCAACGGGGAGCTGTTTTTT. As protein: CANKRGLGNGELFF.

This clonotype was observed at least ten times. V gene TRBV9 combines with J gene TRBJ1-1, with a weak D call TRBD1 (5 bases). Germline V gene lookup returns CDR1 SGDLS and CDR2 YYNGEE. V was pared by 3 bases and J by 4 bases, with 16 bases between. The CDR3 covers 15 residues. The DNA of the CDR3 is TGTGCCAGCAGCGCAGGATGGGGGGTGGGCACTGAAGCTTTCTTT. Its translation: CASSAGWGVGTEAFF.

This clonotype occurred many times. V is TRBV9 and J is TRBJ2-3; 12 bases line up with TRBD2. This CDR3 spans 18 amino acids. CDR1 and CDR2 from the germline V gene are SGDLS and YYNGEE. The V and J ends lost 0 bases and 2 bases, in that order; junction bases with no gene match: 7. The CDR3: CASSVAVTSGSATDTQYF. The CDR3 DNA follows: TGTGCCAGCAGCGTAGCAGTGACTAGCGGGAGCGCCACAGATACGCAGTATTTT.

The table lists this clonotype with many counts. CDR3 region: CASSVVQGEQFF. In DNA, the CDR3 is TGTGCCAGCAGCGTAGTGCAGGGTGAGCAGTTCTTC. The genes are TRBV9 and TRBJ2-1; weak D call: TRBD1 (5 bases). Germline V CDR1 and CDR2: SGDLS, YYNGEE. V was clipped by 0 bases and J by 9 bases, with 7 bases between them. The CDR3 extends over 12 amino acids.

The sample holds a few counts of this clonotype. Written as DNA, the CDR3 is TGTGCCAGCAGCCAGGCCGGGAACTCTGGGGCCAACGTCCTGACTTTC. Protein sequence: CASSQAGNSGANVLTF. The chain uses TRBV9 and TRBJ2-6; tentatively, D is TRBD2 (5 bases). V lost 4 bases to trimming and J lost 0 bases, with 11 bases between them. CDR3 size: 16 residues. The V gene's germline CDR1 is SGDLS and CDR2 YYNGEE. The complete variable domain, with remaining parts taken from reference TRBV9 and TRBJ2-6, reads DSGVTQTPKHLITATGQRVTLRCSPRSGDLSVYWYQQSLDQGLQFLIQYYNGEERAKGNILERFSAQQFPDLHSELNLSSLELGDSALYFCASSQAGNSGANVLTFGAGSRLTVL.

This clonotype was detected ten times or more. The chain uses TRBV9 and TRBJ2-7; 7 bases match TRBD1. The CDR3 has 14 amino acids. V was pared by 3 bases and J by 6 bases, with 9 bases of the junction left unmatched. CDR1 and CDR2 (germline): SGDLS, YYNGEE. CDR3 bases: TGTGCCAGCAGCGCCTCACAGGGGATGGTCGAGCAGTACTTC. Amino acids: CASSASQGMVEQYF.

This clonotype was recorded at least ten times. V gene TRBV9 combines with J gene TRBJ2-1; 8 nucleotides line up with TRBD2. The CDR3 is 15 amino acids. V lost 2 bases to trimming and J lost 8 bases; unmatched junction nucleotides: 9. CDR1 is SGDLS and CDR2 is YYNGEE in the germline V gene. The CDR3 bases are TGTGCCAGCAGCGTCACCGGGACTAGTTCCCATGAGCAGTTCTTC. It translates to CASSVTGTSSHEQFF.

This sequence joins TRBV9 and TRBJ2-5, with no clear D. Trimming shortened V by 3 bases and J by 5 bases, and 14 bases separated the two germline ends. CDR3 length: 14 residues. The germline V gene has CDR1 SGDLS and CDR2 YYNGEE. CDR3: CASSDQAAMETQYF. The CDR3 nucleotides are TGTGCCAGCAGCGACCAGGCGGCAATGGAGACCCAGTACTTC.

V is TRBV9 and J is TRBJ2-7; D gene unclear. The CDR3 has 16 residues. CDR1 is SGDLS, CDR2 YYNGEE, per germline. The V end lost 4 bases, the J end lost 0 bases, and 17 bases lay between the germline ends. The CDR3 sequence: CASSPEGTVSSYEQYF. The CDR3 bases are TGTGCCAGCAGCCCCGAAGGTACGGTAAGCTCCTACGAGCAGTACTTC.

The rearrangement links TRBV9 to TRBJ2-3; D call uncertain. This CDR3 contains 13 residues. V was trimmed by 0 bases and J by 7 bases, leaving 9 bases between them. CDR1 is SGDLS, CDR2 YYNGEE, per germline. CDR3 in amino acids: CASSVEVTNTQYF. CDR3 coding DNA: TGTGCCAGCAGCGTAGAGGTCACGAATACGCAGTATTTT.

This clonotype qualifies as medium-sized. V gene TRBV9 combines with J gene TRBJ2-2; 8 nucleotides align to TRBD1. Looked up from germline, CDR1 is SGDLS and CDR2 is YYNGEE. The V and J ends lost 3 bases and 3 bases, in that order; junction bases with no gene match: 4. The CDR3 contains 15 residues. CDR3 sequence (DNA): TGTGCCAGCAGCGCGGGACAGGTGCACACCGGGGAGCTGTTTTTT. Its translation: CASSAGQVHTGELFF.

This clonotype was seen at least ten times. The V and J genes are TRBV9 and TRBJ2-3, with 9 bases matching TRBD1. The CDR3 consists of 15 residues. V was clipped by 4 bases and J by 5 bases; unmatched bases: 8. CDR1 and CDR2 from the germline V gene are SGDLS and YYNGEE. Written as DNA, the CDR3 is TGTGCCAGCAGCTCAACAGGACAGGGGTTAGATACGCAGTATTTT. It yields the protein CASSSTGQGLDTQYF.